Detailed here is one T cell receptor (beta chain). The ends lost 0 bases at V and 1 base at J; junction bases unmatched: 5. This CDR3 is 16 amino acids long. The germline CDR1 and CDR2 sequences are MNHEY and SVGEGT. This sample is drawn from a study of T-cell memory formation after mild COVID-19. TCRdb reprocessed the 5' RACE reads via MiXCR and lists one record per CDR3 protein. The sample lists some 70,000 distinct CDR3 sequences, around 17% occurring once. Material for sequencing was PBMCs or a T cell subset sorted from them (not recorded which). This chain uses TRBV6-2 or TRBV6-3 with TRBJ2-7, with TRBD1 identical over 8 bases. The TCR sequence derives from an adult woman who had mild COVID-19 (a few samples of this study predate the infection). Cell type and time point are not known. CDR3 sequence (DNA): TGTGCCAGCAGTTACTCGAAAGACAGGGGATCCTACGAGCAGTACTTC. Translation: CASSYSKDRGSYEQYF.